The clone carrying this T cell receptor (beta chain) has just a few counts. The data are from a study of identical twins. In TCRdb, the 5' RACE reads were re-called with MiXCR into one record per CDR3 protein. The data hold 1,800,000 or so distinct CDR3 sequences, with less than 35% observed a single time. This TCR was recovered from a newborn girl in good health. Sequenced: cord blood.

CDR3 loop: CASSSGLSPGYF. CDR3 coding DNA: TGTGCCAGCAGTTCGGGACTATCCCCAGGGTACTTC. This chain joins TRBV28 and TRBJ2-4, with TRBD2 matching 7 bases. CDR3 length: 12 residues. Trimming at V came to 4 bases and at J to 15 bases, leaving 9 bases not matched to a gene. In germline, CDR1 is MDHEN, CDR2 SYDVKM.